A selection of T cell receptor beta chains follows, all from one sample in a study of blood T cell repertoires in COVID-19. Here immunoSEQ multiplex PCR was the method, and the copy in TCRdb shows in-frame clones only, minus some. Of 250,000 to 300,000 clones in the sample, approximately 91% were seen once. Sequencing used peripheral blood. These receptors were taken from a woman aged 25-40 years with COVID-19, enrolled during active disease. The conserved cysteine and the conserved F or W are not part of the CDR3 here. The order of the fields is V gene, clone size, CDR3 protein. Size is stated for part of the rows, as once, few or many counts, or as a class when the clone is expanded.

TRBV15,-,ATSRRIQGAATNEKLF
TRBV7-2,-,ASSPGTGVLLWGYT
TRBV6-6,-,ASSVDSGGVETQY
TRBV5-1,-,ASGAGTGGREQY
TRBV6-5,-,ASSNTRGRDTEAF
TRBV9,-,ASSVMDSSYEQY
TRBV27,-,ASSHTGVETQY
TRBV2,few,ASSRRRDRVEDTQY
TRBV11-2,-,ASSLDPSGRVTDTQY
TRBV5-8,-,ASSLGGGLAGEDEQF
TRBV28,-,ASKKDRNSNQPQH
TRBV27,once,ASSLWGGPNQPQH
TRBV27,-,ASSLSPNQPQH
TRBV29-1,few,SVESGKDEQY
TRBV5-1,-,ASSTTGGGSNEKLF
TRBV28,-,ASSLIDRPYEQY
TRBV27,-,ASSPETGGDQPQH
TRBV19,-,ASSIDSEYNEQF
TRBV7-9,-,ASSPGTSGGTDTQY
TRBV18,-,ASSRDRGSDSPLH
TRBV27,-,ASSLDRVGNEQF
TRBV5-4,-,ASSSPDRGNTEAF
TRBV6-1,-,ASSDGRGRPEAF
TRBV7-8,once,ASSLGRLAGEPGELF
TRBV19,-,ASSIDLGQVTSGTDTQY
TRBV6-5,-,ASRLVQGTYGYT
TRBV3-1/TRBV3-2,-,ASSQALAGAPDTQY
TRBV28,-,ASSFPGQVNNEQF
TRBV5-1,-,ASSERTGGNKGKLF
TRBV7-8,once,ASSILQGAVETQY
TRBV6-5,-,ASSYSAGAANQPQH
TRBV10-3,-,AISVTGATNEKLF
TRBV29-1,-,SVLGAKGNTIY
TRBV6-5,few,ASSSPRGDTQY
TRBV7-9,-,ASSQQGGYGYT
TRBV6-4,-,ASSDSDRTSSYEQY
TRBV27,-,ASSLSADRVPKH
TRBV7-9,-,ASSLNEASGTYEQY
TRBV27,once,ASSLGGRDYGYT
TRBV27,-,ASSLSLAGGFEQF
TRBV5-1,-,ASSLMAGRTEAF
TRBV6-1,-,ASSEVGQAGTDTQY
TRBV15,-,ATSPPPGLERETQY
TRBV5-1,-,ASSDGQPNTEAF
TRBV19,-,ASTSPALGQENGYT
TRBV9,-,ASQRKGDSSNTEAF
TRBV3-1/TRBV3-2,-,ASSLNPGNLNYGYT
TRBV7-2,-,ASSLQTGSHTIY
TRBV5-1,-,ASSWGLAGGLSSEQY
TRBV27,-,ASSLAGGPRGEQY
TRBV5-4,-,ASSMAGGDEQY
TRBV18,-,ASSLGQGSYEQY
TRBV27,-,ASSLSLFGERAEAF
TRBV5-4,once,ASSLAGQGFSGNTIY
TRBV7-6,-,ASSTTTSLTGELF
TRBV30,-,AWSGGVPTQY